Ten or more counts support the clone carrying this TCR beta chain. The authors prepared the TCRbeta library with unique molecular identifiers. TCRdb re-analysed the PCR reads in MiXCR, keeping a single row per CDR3 protein. The table includes 600,000 to 700,000 distinct CDR3 sequences, around 17% detected once. The data originate from a study of T-cell reconstitution after alpha-beta-depleted transplantation in children. The CDR3 consists of 13 residues. Germline CDR1 reads MNHNS; CDR2 reads SASEGT. The V gene lost 5 bases and the J gene lost 1 base, with 9 bases spanning the gap. Sample: PBMCs from the stem cell graft donor, taken from the stem cell graft. The receptor's source is a human donor who donated a stem cell graft to a child with acute myeloid leukemia. V is TRBV6-1 and J is TRBJ2-7; D call uncertain. The CDR3 DNA reads TGTGCCAGCAGTCGGTTATTTTCCTACGAGCAGTACGTC. Protein sequence: CASSRLFSYEQYV.